This TCR beta chain appears in the sequencing data of a study of T cell changes during pregnancy in multiple sclerosis. Measured with immunoSEQ multiplex PCR; TCRdb has only the in-frame clones, and not every one. The table shows about 110,000 clones, with about 93% occurring only once. This CDR3 is 13 amino acids long. Germline V gives CDR1 MNHNS, CDR2 SASEGT. V gave up 6 bases and J gave up 7 bases; unmatched junction bases: 5. Here the sequenced sample was peripheral blood, taken in the third trimester of pregnancy. The receptor's source is a female donor with multiple sclerosis, enrolled in a pregnancy study. V usage is TRBV6-1 and J usage is TRBJ2-7, with TRBD2 identical over 11 bases. CDR3 protein: CASRVAGGKEQYF. CDR3 DNA sequence: TGTGCCAGCAGGGTAGCGGGGGGGAAGGAGCAGTACTTC.